This T cell receptor (beta chain) was identified during a study of T cell responses to AZD1222 COVID-19 vaccine. Concerning this clone itself: Its antigen remains unknown.

Measured with immunoSEQ multiplex PCR; TCRdb has only the in-frame clones, and not every one. The sample contains approximately 210,000 clones, about 89% of which appear only once. Points from the study as a whole: Most donors were white British and more were female, and clonal diversity was possibly underestimated.

This specimen consisted of peripheral blood, obtained 28 days after the second AZD1222 dose. The receptor was derived from an adult who received the AZD1222 COVID-19 vaccine.

CDR3 nucleotides: TGTGCCAGCAGTTTCTCAGGCCAGGGGGCATGGCAGCCCCAGCATTTT. This sequence encodes CASSFSGQGAWQPQHF. The J gene is TRBJ1-5, the V gene TRBV28; 8 bases map to TRBD1. The V gene end was trimmed by 3 bases and the J gene end by 7 bases; junction bases not matched to a gene: 11. Germline CDR1 MDHEN, CDR2 SYDVKM. This CDR3 has 16 amino acids.